This TCR beta chain was observed in a study of T cells after yellow fever vaccination. Study as a whole: SMART-Seq v4 Ultra Low Input prepared the low-cell-number fractions. Study-level results: A faster peak, day 5 versus 15, was reached by the weaker secondary response. Bulk-population clonotypes that are abundant could appear as contaminants in FACS-sorted repertoires.

TCRdb independently ran MiXCR on the 5' RACE reads; one entry per CDR3 protein. Of 620,000 or so distinct CDR3 sequences in the sample, roughly a sixth were seen once. This clonotype was counted a few times. Its target is not known. This CDR3 comprises 14 residues. Germline V gene data show CDR1 as MNHNS and CDR2 as SASEGT. After removal of 5 bases from V and 1 base from J, the junction contained 2 bases not matched to a gene. This specimen consisted of PBMCs, obtained 4 to 5 days after the first yellow fever vaccination. This clonotype was obtained from a man aged 18 to 30 who received the YFV17D yellow fever vaccine. V usage is TRBV6-1 and J usage is TRBJ2-3, with 8 bases matching TRBD2. The CDR3 DNA reads as TGTGCCAGCAGTAGCGGGGGTTGCACAGATACGCAGTATTTT. This codes for CASSSGGCTDTQYF.